This paragraph covers one T cell receptor (beta chain) sequence. The antigen is not known. The method was immunoSEQ multiplex PCR; TCRdb's version includes in-frame clones alone and lacks a portion of them. The repertoire includes 52,000 or so clones, approximately 82% of them detected once, and around 3.6% sits in the top ten. Trimming left V 2 bases short and J 2 bases short, with 7 bases between. Germline V gene data show CDR1 as SGHRS and CDR2 as YFSETQ. This CDR3 region has 13 residues. The sample originates from a study of OX40 agonist ivuxolimab in advanced cancers. Study details: Averaging roughly 60 years in age, with a range of about 23 to 85, the cohort was about 86% male. Regarding the study as a whole: Expanded clones tended on average to be more numerous among CD8+ T cells than CD4+.

Blood draws occurred at baseline, cycle 4 day 1, and cycle 7 day 1. The receptor was isolated from an adult with an advanced solid tumor such as melanoma, head and neck, liver or kidney cancer. The gene calls are TRBV5-1 and TRBJ1-2; D ambiguous. The starting material was CD4+ or CD8+ T cells sorted from blood, obtained in a trial of the OX40 agonist ivuxolimab. DNA for the CDR3: TGCGCCAGCAGCTTCAGACTGAACTATGGCTACACCTTC. This codes for CASSFRLNYGYTF. Complete variable domain (other parts from reference TRBV5-1 and TRBJ1-2): KAGVTQTPRYLIKTRGQQVTLSCSPISGHRSVSWYQQTPGQGLQFLFEYFSETQRNKGNFPGRFSGRQFSNSRSEMNVSTLELGDSALYLCASSFRLNYGYTFGSGTRLTVV.